Below, 5 T cell receptor beta chains from the same sample are listed, as sequenced in a study of technical replicates of blood from several donors (dated by TCRdb to the late 2010s). Libraries were prepared through the immunoSEQ multiplex PCR assay. The clones in this table, taken by TCRdb from immuneACCESS, are in-frame only. Not every clone is retained; where verified, under half of the shortfall comes from an unresolved V gene, and the cause of the rest is unknown. The sample has around 98,000 clones on record, 95% of them singletons. Roughly 0.2% of the sample is taken by the ten largest. The sequenced sample was T cells isolated from PBMCs. These receptors all stem from a human donor in good health.

The CDR3 bases are TGTGCCAGCTCACCCAAGCTAGATACGCAGTATTTT. It codes for CASSPKLDTQYF. J is TRBJ2-3 and V is TRBV18; D is uncertain. CDR3 length: 12 residues. The germline CDR1 and CDR2 sequences are KGHSH and LQKENI. With 3 bases removed from V and 5 bases from J, the gap between germline ends came to 6 bases.

V and J are TRBV7-9 and TRBJ2-7, with 7 bases identical to TRBD1. The J segment lost 6 bases and the V segment lost 4 bases, leaving 9 bases of the junction unmatched. Germline V gene data show CDR1 as SEHNR and CDR2 as FQNEAQ (reference sequence). This CDR3 is built from 14 residues. The CDR3 DNA is TGTGCCAGCAGCTCCCAGGGGGAAAAGATCGAGCAGTACTTC. Its protein is CASSSQGEKIEQYF.

The CDR3 region is CASRRQGLNYGYTF. CDR3 sequence (DNA): TGTGCCAGTAGAAGACAGGGGCTTAACTATGGCTACACCTTC. The J gene is TRBJ1-2, the V gene TRBV19, with 8 positions matching TRBD1. CDR3 length: 14 residues. Germline V CDR1 and CDR2: LNHDA, SQIVND (reference sequence). The junction had 4 bases not matched to a gene; V was cut back by 6 bases and J by 1 base.

This clone came up once. The chain couples TRBV4-1 to TRBJ2-3; possible D gene TRBD2, 5 bases. V was pared by 2 bases and J by 6 bases, with 15 bases between. CDR3 size: 15 residues. Germline V gene lookup returns CDR1 MGHRA and CDR2 YSYEKL. CDR3 sequence reads: CASSQLAAARDTQYF. In DNA, the CDR3 is TGCGCCAGCAGCCAACTAGCCGCCGCGCGGGATACGCAGTATTTT.

The CDR3 DNA follows: TGCGCCAGCAGTGCCGCGGTCCAAGAGACCCAGTACTTC. This gives the protein CASSAAVQETQYF. The chain recombines TRBV10-1 with TRBJ2-5; no clear D. This CDR3 contains 13 residues. Looked up from germline, CDR1 is WNHNN and CDR2 is SYGVQD (reference sequence). V lost 4 bases to trimming and J lost 1 base, with 7 bases between them.